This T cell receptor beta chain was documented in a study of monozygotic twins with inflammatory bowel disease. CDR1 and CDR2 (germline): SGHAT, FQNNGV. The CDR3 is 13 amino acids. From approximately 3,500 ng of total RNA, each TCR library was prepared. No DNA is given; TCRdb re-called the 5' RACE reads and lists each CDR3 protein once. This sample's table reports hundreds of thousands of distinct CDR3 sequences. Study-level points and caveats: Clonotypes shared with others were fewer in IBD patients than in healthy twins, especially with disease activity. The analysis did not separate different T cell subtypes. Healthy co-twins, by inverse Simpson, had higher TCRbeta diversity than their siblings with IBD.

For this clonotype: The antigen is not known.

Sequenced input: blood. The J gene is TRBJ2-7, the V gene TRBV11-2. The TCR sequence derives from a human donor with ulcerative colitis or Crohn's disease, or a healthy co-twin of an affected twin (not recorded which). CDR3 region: CASSLAHLREQYF.